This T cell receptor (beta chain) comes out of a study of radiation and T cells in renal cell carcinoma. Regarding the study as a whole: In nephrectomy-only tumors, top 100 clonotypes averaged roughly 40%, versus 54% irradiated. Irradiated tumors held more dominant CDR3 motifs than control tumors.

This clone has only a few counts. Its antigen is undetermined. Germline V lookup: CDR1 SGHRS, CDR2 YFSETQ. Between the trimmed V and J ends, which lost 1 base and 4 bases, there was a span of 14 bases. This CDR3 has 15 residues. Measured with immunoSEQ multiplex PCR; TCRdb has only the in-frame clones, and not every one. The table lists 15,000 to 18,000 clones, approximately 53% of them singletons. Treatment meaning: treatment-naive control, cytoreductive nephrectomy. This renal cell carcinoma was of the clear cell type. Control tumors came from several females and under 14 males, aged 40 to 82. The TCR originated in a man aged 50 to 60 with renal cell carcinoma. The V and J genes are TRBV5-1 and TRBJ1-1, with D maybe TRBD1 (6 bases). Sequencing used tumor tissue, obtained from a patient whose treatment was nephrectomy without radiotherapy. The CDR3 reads CASSLWGQKGTEAFF. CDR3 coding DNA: TGCGCCAGCAGCTTGTGGGGGCAGAAGGGCACTGAAGCTTTCTTT.